A selection of T cell receptor beta chains follows, all from one sample in a study of cytomegalovirus exposure and HLA in healthy donors. This table comes from immunoSEQ multiplex PCR, and its TCRdb copy is limited to in-frame clones, with some not included. Among about 130,000 clones, about 80% were seen once, and the ten largest hold 2.5% to 3.5%. Sequencing input: PBMCs. The source of these receptors is a male donor in good health and CMV-seronegative. Each CDR3 is given with its conserved first and last residue. Fields, in order: clone size, D gene, J gene, V gene, CDR3 DNA, CDR3 protein. D genes are given only for firm matches. A clone size is listed for some rows: how often the clone was seen (once, few, many), or a class if it is expanded.

few . TRBJ2-1 TRBV12-2 TGTGCAAGTCGCGGACCCGGGACTAGCGGGAATGAGCAGTTCTTC CASRGPGTSGNEQFF
. . TRBJ2-1 TRBV9 TGTGCCAGCAGCTCAAGCGACAGGCCGTCGTACAATGAGCAGTTCTTC CASSSSDRPSYNEQFF
few TRBD1 TRBJ1-2 TRBV5-6 TGTGCCAGCAGACAATATGACAGGGGGCTGAGCTATGGCTACACCTTC CASRQYDRGLSYGYTF
. . TRBJ1-5 TRBV9 TGTGCCAGCAGCCCCAACGGGGGTCAGCCCCAGCATTTT CASSPNGGQPQHF
. TRBD1 TRBJ2-5 TRBV18 TGTGCCAGCTCACCACCGGGACAGGGAGGCCAAGAGACCCAGTACTTC CASSPPGQGGQETQYF
once TRBD1 TRBJ1-2 TRBV25-1 TGTGCCAGCAGTGACGACAGGGTCTTTTACTCCACCTTC CASSDDRVFYSTF
. . TRBJ2-2 TRBV10-1 TGCGCCAGCACCGGTTACACCGGGGAGCTGTTTTTT CASTGYTGELFF
once . TRBJ2-1 TRBV7-6 TGTGCCAGCAGCTTTCAGTACTACAATGAGCAGTTCTTC CASSFQYYNEQFF
. . TRBJ2-5 TRBV10-3 TGTGCCATCAGTGAGTCGACAGTTCAAGAGACCCAGTACTTC CAISESTVQETQYF
. TRBD1 TRBJ2-1 TRBV4-3 TGCGCCAGCAGCCAAGAGGGGGGCAGGGGGCTTACCTACGCGCCCCCCTACAATGAGCAGTTCTTC CASSQEGGRGLTYAPPYNEQFF
. . TRBJ2-1 TRBV9 TGTGCCAGCAGCGTAGGGGGGCGGGGGCCTTACAATGAGCAGTTCTTC CASSVGGRGPYNEQFF
few . TRBJ2-5 TRBV30 TGTGCCTGGAGTGTGAGGGAGACCCAGTACTTC CAWSVRETQYF
. . TRBJ1-2 TRBV5-6 TGTGCCAGCAGCTGGGGGCCTCACCCCTCAAACTATGGCTACACCTTC CASSWGPHPSNYGYTF
. TRBD2 TRBJ2-7 TRBV7-4 TGTGCCAGCAGCTCGCTTTTGTGGAGCGGGGTAGCGGGGAACTCCTACGAGCAGTACTTC CASSSLLWSGVAGNSYEQYF
. TRBD1 TRBJ2-2 TRBV7-6 TGTGCCAGCAGCTTAGAGTTCAAGGGGGCGGTAACCGGGGAGCTGTTTTTT CASSLEFKGAVTGELFF
. . TRBJ1-1 TRBV9 TGTGCCAGCAGCGTAGAACAGACCTTGAACACTGAAGCTTTCTTT CASSVEQTLNTEAFF
. TRBD1 TRBJ2-1 TRBV6-5 TGTGCCAGCAGGAGGGGACAGACAAACAATGAGCAGTTCTTC CASRRGQTNNEQFF
few . TRBJ1-3 TRBV6-5 TGTGCCAGCAGTTACTCGAGAGTGAGCTCTGGAAACACCATATATTTT CASSYSRVSSGNTIYF
. . TRBJ1-5 TRBV19 TGTGCCAGTAGTAGATTAAGACAGGTCAGCAATCAGCCCCAGCATTTT CASSRLRQVSNQPQHF
. . TRBJ1-1 TRBV9 TGTGCCAGCAGCGTAGACATGAACACTGAAGCTTTCTTT CASSVDMNTEAFF
. TRBD1 TRBJ1-2 TRBV2 TGTGCCAGCAGTCCGACAGGGGACTATGGCTACACCTTC CASSPTGDYGYTF
once . TRBJ2-5 TRBV20-1 TGCAGTGCTAGAGATCGGGAGACCCAGTACTTC CSARDRETQYF
. TRBD1 TRBJ1-1 TRBV9 TGTGCCAGCAGCGCCATCACCATAGTAGACAGGGGGGGGAACACTGAAGCTTTCTTT CASSAITIVDRGGNTEAFF
. TRBD1 TRBJ2-7 TRBV27 TGTGCCAGCAGGACCCCAGGGGGCGCCGGGGAGCAGTACTTC CASRTPGGAGEQYF
. TRBD2 TRBJ2-3 TRBV7-3 TGTGCCAGCAGTCCCAGCAGCGGGGCCGCGGATACGCAGTATTTT CASSPSSGAADTQYF
. . TRBJ1-1 TRBV9 TGTGCCAGCAGCGTAGTGGAGGGTTGGACTGAAGCTTTCTTT CASSVVEGWTEAFF
. TRBD2 TRBJ2-2 TRBV19 TGTGCCAGTAGCATACTAGCGGGGAACACCGGGGAGCTGTTTTTT CASSILAGNTGELFF
. TRBD2 TRBJ2-6 TRBV7-6 TGTGCCAGCAGCTTAGGGGCTAGCGGGGGGTCTGGGGCCAACGTCCTGACTTTC CASSLGASGGSGANVLTF
. . TRBJ2-3 TRBV5-4 TGTGCCAGCAGCTTACGTTCAGGTACAGATACGCAGTATTTT CASSLRSGTDTQYF
. . TRBJ2-3 TRBV28 TGTGCCAGCAGTTTAAAAGCAGCGTGGACAGATACGCAGTATTTT CASSLKAAWTDTQYF
. TRBD1 TRBJ2-7 TRBV7-2 TGTGCCAGCAGCTCGAGGGGGACAGGGTCCTACGAGCAGTACTTC CASSSRGTGSYEQYF
few TRBD1 TRBJ1-1 TRBV6-5 TGTGCCAGCAATACAGGGGAAGGGAACACTGAAGCTTTCTTT CASNTGEGNTEAFF
. TRBD1 TRBJ1-4 TRBV2 TGTGCCAGCAGTCCCGGGACAGGGGGCGGTTATGAAAAACTGTTTTTT CASSPGTGGGYEKLFF
. . TRBJ1-1 TRBV7-2 TGTGCCAGCAGCTTAGTACAGGGTTTGGAAGCTTTCTTT CASSLVQGLEAFF
. . TRBJ1-2 TRBV30 TGTGCCTGGAGTACAAGAGGACACCAACCCAATGGCTACACCTTC CAWSTRGHQPNGYTF
. . TRBJ1-1 TRBV9 TGTGCCAGCAGCGCGGGGATGTTTGACACTGAAGCTTTCTTT CASSAGMFDTEAFF
. . TRBJ2-2 TRBV19 TGTGCCAGTAGTGGGGACCGGGGGATGAACACCGGGGAGCTGTTTTTT CASSGDRGMNTGELFF
once . TRBJ2-7 TRBV7-6 TGTGCCAGCAGCTTAGGGCAGTCCGAGCAGTACTTC CASSLGQSEQYF
. TRBD1 TRBJ1-6 TRBV27 TGTGCCAGCAGTTTAGAGGGACAGGGGTTCTCACCCCTCCACTTT CASSLEGQGFSPLHF
. . TRBJ2-1 TRBV6-5 TGTGCCAGCAGTTACTCTCGGGAGTACAATGAGCAGTTCTTC CASSYSREYNEQFF
. TRBD2 TRBJ2-4 TRBV9 TGTGCCAGCAGCCCCCTTGGGGGAGGGGCCAAAAACAGTCAGTACTTC CASSPLGGGAKNSQYF
. . TRBJ1-4 TRBV30 TGTGCCTGGAGCTCAGGCGGGACTATGGTTTTT CAWSSGGTMVF
. TRBD2 TRBJ2-1 TRBV4-2 TGTGCCAGCAGCCAAGACTACGGACTAGCGATGGACGGTGAGCAGTTCTTC CASSQDYGLAMDGEQFF
. TRBD2 TRBJ2-3 TRBV15 TGTGCCACCAGCGGAAGACAAAGACTAGCGGGGGACCTCACAGATACGCAGTATTTT CATSGRQRLAGDLTDTQYF
. . TRBJ1-5 TRBV27 TGTGCCAGCAGTTCGAACCCTCGAAGAGGCCAGCATTTT CASSSNPRRGQHF
. . TRBJ2-1 TRBV9 TGTGCCAGCAGCGTAGGCTCGGGGTCTAGCTCCTACAATGAGCAGTTCTTC CASSVGSGSSSYNEQFF
. TRBD2 TRBJ2-5 TRBV11-3 TGTGCCAGCAGCCCTGGTGCGGGGGGGCAGGAGACCCAGTACTTC CASSPGAGGQETQYF
. TRBD1 TRBJ1-5 TRBV19 TGTGCCAGTTCGACAGGGGCAGGGCAGCCCCAGCATTTT CASSTGAGQPQHF
. TRBD1 TRBJ2-1 TRBV19 TGTGCCAGTAGTATGGGCAGGGGGAGTGAGCAGTTCTTC CASSMGRGSEQFF
. TRBD1 TRBJ2-7 TRBV7-2 TGTGCCAGCAGCCATCTGGACAGGAGGATCACCGAGCAGTACTTC CASSHLDRRITEQYF
few TRBD2 TRBJ2-3 TRBV19 TGTGCCAGTGGACTAGCGGGAGGCGTGGATACGCAGTATTTT CASGLAGGVDTQYF
few . TRBJ1-2 TRBV25-1 TGTGCCAGCAGTGAATGGGACATAGGCGCGAACACCTTC CASSEWDIGANTF
few . TRBJ2-7 TRBV4-2 TGTGCCAGCAGCCAAGGAATTGGGGACAAGACCTACGAGCAGTACTTC CASSQGIGDKTYEQYF
. . TRBJ1-1 TRBV30 TGTGCCTGGAGTGTAGGGTCGTCGGGGGGCTATAGAGCTTTCTTT CAWSVGSSGGYRAFF
. TRBD1 TRBJ2-4 TRBV19 TGTGCCAGTAGTACGACAGGGGGGGCGAGCATTCAGTACTTC CASSTTGGASIQYF
. TRBD2 TRBJ2-7 TRBV27 TGTGCCAGCAGACCCAGCGGGAGCTACGAGCAGTACTTC CASRPSGSYEQYF